This note documents a single T cell receptor beta chain sequence. There are many counts of this clonotype. The specificity of this receptor is unknown. There are no base qualities to consult, and no much larger clone falls within one base. Amplification of TCR beta CDR3 regions was carried out from RNA transcripts. A first-round RT-PCR of the TCR CDR3 used the HTBI primer set with the Qiagen OneStep RT-PCR kit. Libraries were constructed in a second round of multiplex PCR, after which size selection and purification were carried out. Sequencing of the libraries was done on an Illumina HiSeq2000 using paired-end 100 bp reads. Turning to the authors' computational methods: SOAPnuke was used to process the raw data, removing reads that contained adapters or uncalled bases, had a mean Phred below 15, or lacked an exact match to the constant primer or identifier. COPE v1.2.5 was used to merge high-quality paired reads, and clonotypes were defined as unique nucleotide sequences. MiTCR v1.1 was used to align the clonotypes against IMGT TRBV, TRBD and TRBJ reference segments. The analysis was restricted to V-J combinations with a frequency above 0.0001, which together covered about 99% of the repertoires. A TCS score was defined as the ratio between F50 (clonal expansion) and ExV (chaos), using BLOSUM62-based TCRdist between CDR3 peptides within each V-J. Welch's t-statistics and random forest reduced 514 V-J features to 13, which were used in a naive Bayes classifier (R e1071). TCRdb took the public reads, trimmed them with fastp at Q25, ran MiXCR for clone calling and kept in-frame beta chains. Every entry covers one CDR3 protein and lists the most common genes and DNA from its rows. The V and J calls and clone size come from TCRdb's table, not from the authors' own analysis. The sample table lists about 360,000 distinct CDR3 sequences, about 19% of them with a count of one. Jointly, the top ten make up roughly 3.5% of the sample.

This specimen belongs to a study of T cells in Graves' hyperthyroidism and ophthalmopathy (dated by TCRdb to the late 2010s). For context, the study as a whole: Peripheral blood was sampled at the time of initial diagnosis, prior to any treatment. To identify TCR V-J signatures that set the groups apart, the researchers used a discovery cohort of 100 patients, made up of around 42 with Graves' ophthalmopathy and 57 with stable Graves' hyperthyroidism. Prospective prediction of ophthalmopathy was tested in an independent validation cohort consisting of 18 to 20 hyperthyroidism patients and over 15 patients who later progressed to ophthalmopathy. The roughly 91 discovery patients were randomly split 7:3 into training and test sets. The study also compared thyroid tissue and blood T-cell repertoires from a handful of Graves' hyperthyroidism patients. Once sampling was done, hyperthyroidism patients were given methimazole at a starting dose of 30 mg daily, whereas ophthalmopathy patients were given high-dose intravenous methylprednisolone. The paper describes TCR Vbeta CDR3 sequencing of 135 peripheral blood samples, made up of 43 ophthalmopathy patients, more than 70 hyperthyroidism patients and roughly 17 progressor patients.

V gives up 1 base and J gives up 5 bases, and the segment between their germline ends measures 15 bases. The CDR3 contains 15 residues, cysteine and phenylalanine counted. Left in the record is the CDR3 DNA by itself, 45 bases read in frame from the first base. General findings and caveats noted by the study authors: A 13 V-J signature model separated ophthalmopathy from stable hyperthyroidism, with 87.88% sensitivity and 81% to 82% specificity in cross-validation and 80%/75% in testing. Most expanded thyroid clonotypes (frequency above 0.001) were also found in blood, which suggests that blood repertoires may mirror thyroid immune responses. In validation, the model predicted progression to ophthalmopathy with roughly 70% sensitivity and around 72% specificity, a median of around 6.6 months before onset. No statistical method was used to fix the sample size in advance, and group allocation was not hidden from the investigators.

Stable Graves' hyperthyroidism was defined as the absence of progression to ophthalmopathy over 18 months of follow-up. Hyperthyroidism patients were newly diagnosed, had a disease duration of under 2 months, and were aged 18 to 65 years. Patients with uncontrolled infections, other autoimmune diseases, pregnancy or lactation were excluded. Diagnoses were based on clinical symptoms, serum thyroxine and TRAb, thyroid ultrasound and orbital computed tomography. PBMCs were isolated from more than 8 ml of fresh peripheral blood by Ficoll-Paque density gradient centrifugation. Trizol reagent was used to extract total RNA, and RNA quality was then checked on an Agilent 2100 Bioanalyzer.

This TCR was recovered from a woman aged 18 to 35 with Graves' hyperthyroidism. The chain joins TRBV12-3 or TRBV12-4 to TRBJ2-7; the D gene is perhaps TRBD1, on 5 matching bases. Sequenced input: blood. The CDR3 corresponds to CASSLGQGGSNEQYF. The DNA sequence follows: TGTGCCAGCAGTTTAGGGCAGGGTGGATCGAACGAGCAGTACTTC.